In this sample, the clone carrying this TCR beta chain turned up a few times. The target antigen is unknown. Total RNA (roughly 540 ng) served as template for TCR beta cDNA synthesis primed by a constant-region primer. Three-round nested multiplex PCR performed with slightly modified ARM-PCR produced the TCR beta libraries. The first two PCR rounds, approximately 10 cycles each, used TRBV1-TRBV30 forward primers and a C-beta reverse primer. TCRdb re-derived calls from the multiplex PCR reads in MiXCR, one entry per CDR3 protein. The data hold almost 200,000 distinct CDR3 sequences, with 65% observed a single time. The CDR3 totals 15 residues. CDR1 is MDHEN and CDR2 is SYDVKM in the germline V gene. V shed 2 bases, J shed 0 bases, and the junction held 2 bases outside the gene matches. This sample is drawn from a study of tumor-infiltrating lymphocytes in primary liver carcinoma. Unsorted whole blood supplied the RNA, and germline DNA was extracted too. No patient had received treatment, and all had chronic HBV infection.

Study results and caveats: Relative to tumor region pairs, the tumor-adjacent and tumor-blood pairs showed overlap that was lower. Without sorting, CD4+ versus CD8+ T cell repertoires were not compared.

The gene calls are TRBV28 and TRBJ2-3; 7 nucleotides line up with TRBD2. Sequences were obtained from peripheral blood. The TCR comes from a woman aged 55-75 years with primary liver carcinoma and hepatitis B virus infection. CDR3 in amino acids: CASSLMGGSTDTQYF. DNA of the CDR3: TGTGCCAGCAGTTTAATGGGGGGGAGCACAGATACGCAGTATTTT.